Given below is one T cell receptor beta chain in context. V lost 8 bases, J lost 0 bases, and 10 bases lay in between. The CDR3 contains 13 residues. CDR1 and CDR2 (germline): MNHEY, SVGAGI. The sample originates from a study of blood T cell repertoires in COVID-19. Repertoires were generated with immunoSEQ multiplex PCR, while TCRdb's copy carries only in-frame clones and drops some. The table lists about 120,000 clones, over 65% of them singletons. The sequenced sample consisted of peripheral blood. The V and J genes are TRBV6-5 and TRBJ1-1, with D hard to call. The TCR originated in a man in his thirties or forties with acute or convalescent COVID-19. CDR3 nucleotides: TGTGCCAGCCGGAGAGGCATGAACACTGAAGCTTTCTTT. Translating gives CASRRGMNTEAFF.